The present TCR beta chain was sequenced within a study of blood T cells in healthy people across ages. Only a few counts were recorded for this clonotype. As yet, its antigen is unknown. The second PCR ran roughly 7 to 12 cycles with a sample-barcoded 5' primer and J-beta primers. Using its own MiXCR run on the 5' RACE reads, TCRdb lists one record per CDR3 protein. This sample has hundreds of thousands of distinct CDR3 sequences, with roughly three fifths found just once. Whole-study results and caveats: Changes seen in expanded clonotypes were possibly confounded by donor CMV status left unknown. More naive CD4+ cells and higher diversity were found in long-lived than in aged donors.

The clonotype originates from a man aged 35-49 years in good health. Sequencing was carried out using blood.

This CDR3 reads CASSKGQGSGLLYEQYF. In nucleotides, the CDR3 is TGCGCCAGCAGCAAGGGACAGGGGTCAGGTCTTTTATACGAGCAGTACTTC. The rearrangement links TRBV5-1 to TRBJ2-7, with TRBD1 matching over 10 bases. The germline V gene encodes CDR1 SGHRS and CDR2 YFSETQ. The CDR3 totals 17 residues. The trim removed 4 bases at V and 4 bases at J, leaving 14 bases unmatched.